What follows is one TCR beta chain and its context. Its antigen has not been determined. Base qualities are missing; no much larger clone stands one base away. For sequencing of the TCRbeta CDR3 region, genomic DNA was extracted from the sorted cells. TCRbeta CDR3 regions were sequenced using the immunoSEQ Assay. TCRdb took over this immuneACCESS table, retaining in-frame rearrangements with V and J assigned. Such tables are incomplete; in checked studies, under half of the missing clones stem from an unresolved V gene, and the remainder is unexplained. For this sample the table gives 60,000 to 100,000 clones, of which roughly 80% were detected only once. In total, the top ten clones hold around 0.5% of the sample. The trial excluded patients who had a history of autoimmune disease or who were on systemic immunosuppression. Peripheral blood for TCR sequencing was drawn from every dose cohort at baseline, at cycle 4 day 1 and at cycle 7 day 1. The samples were taken from a phase I, first-in-human, multicenter, open-label dose-escalation trial of ivuxolimab. Adults with locally advanced or metastatic melanoma, renal cell carcinoma, hepatocellular carcinoma or head and neck squamous cell carcinoma were enrolled in the trial. Before TCR sequencing, CD4+ T cells and CD8+ T cells were sorted from peripheral blood as separate populations.

This entry is derived from a study of OX40 agonist ivuxolimab in advanced cancers. About the study as a whole: Ivuxolimab, which targeted the costimulatory receptor OX40 (CD134), was an agonistic, fully human IgG2 monoclonal antibody. Partial responses occurred in three dose-escalation patients, of whom one had hepatocellular carcinoma and two had cutaneous melanoma. A male proportion of 82.7% and a mean age of roughly 58 years, ranging from about 20 to 80, were recorded for the dose-escalation cohort. Patients were allowed to have had prior anti-PD-1, anti-PD-L1 or anti-CTLA-4 therapy, and approximately 43% of the dose-escalation patients had previously received checkpoint inhibitors. Peripheral TCRbeta sequencing was intended to test whether TCR sequence diversity was altered and clonal T-cell expansion was caused by ivuxolimab. Intravenous ivuxolimab was administered to patients every 2 weeks at six dose levels: 0.01, 0.1, 0.3, 1.5, 3 and 10 mg/kg. Among the roughly 50 dose-escalation patients, about 20 had hepatocellular carcinoma, 15 melanoma, 9 renal cell carcinoma and 9 head and neck cancer. The paper covers the monotherapy dose-escalation part of the phase I ivuxolimab trial, which included N ≈ 54 patients.

The investigation overall reported the following: At doses from 0.1 to 3.0 mg/kg, clonal expansion was seen in both CD4+ and CD8+ blood T cells between baseline and week 6. In the 0.1-3.0 mg/kg groups, partial responders were among the patients with the lowest normalized peripheral clonal expansion, particularly in CD8+ T cells. Antigen specificity was not determined for the clonally expanded peripheral T cells. Low levels of normalized T-cell clonal expansion were also seen in some nonresponding patients. After ivuxolimab, CD8+ T cells had more expanded clones than CD4+ T cells on average.

CDR1 and CDR2 are drawn from the germline V gene: ENHRY, SYGVKD. The CDR3 measures 14 amino acids from cysteine to phenylalanine. Left in the record is the CDR3 DNA by itself, 42 bases read in frame from the first base. The germline ends are 11 bases apart after V is trimmed by 6 bases and J by 0 bases. Sample: CD4+ or CD8+ T cells sorted from blood, taken in a trial of the OX40 agonist ivuxolimab. Recombination connected TRBV10-3 to TRBJ1-2; a tentative D call is TRBD1 (6 bases match). The clonotype was recovered from an adult with an advanced solid tumor such as melanoma, head and neck, liver or kidney cancer. The CDR3 is CAISAGHPNYGYTF. The sequenced DNA: TGTGCCATCAGCGCGGGACACCCTAACTATGGCTACACCTTC.